Listed below are T cell receptor beta chains from one sample, sequenced in a study of blood T cell repertoires in COVID-19. Sequenced by immunoSEQ multiplex PCR; TCRdb stores in-frame clones only, minus some. This sample has 200,000 to 250,000 clones, with over 80% found just once. Sequences were obtained from peripheral blood. These receptors all come from a woman in her thirties with COVID-19, enrolled during active disease. The conserved cysteine and the conserved F or W are not part of the CDR3 here.

TRBV6-5	TRBJ2-2	ASGQPNTGELF
TRBV28	TRBJ2-7	AYLAGGVQY
TRBV29-1	TRBJ1-2	SVYQGPEYGYT
TRBV6-1	TRBJ2-5	ASSEASGRAYPAETQY
TRBV6-2/TRBV6-3	TRBJ2-3	ASSYRGQGTDTQY
TRBV3-1/TRBV3-2	TRBJ2-3	ASVGTGSTDTQY
TRBV9	TRBJ1-1	ASSVEGRAAF
TRBV5-6	TRBJ2-2	ASSLGTSGTGELF
TRBV6-6	TRBJ1-5	ASRLDRVPQH
TRBV24-1	TRBJ1-5	ATSRGQEANQPQH
TRBV15	TRBJ2-3	ATSPGLAGSTDTQY
TRBV5-4	TRBJ2-5	ASSLGQSGPQETQY
TRBV27	TRBJ1-2	ATETGEGYT
TRBV6-4	TRBJ2-2	ASGDRENTGELF
TRBV15	TRBJ2-1	ATSRDRAGDEQF
TRBV5-1	TRBJ1-1	ASSLGQGATEAF
TRBV7-2	TRBJ1-5	ASSPGQFSNQPQH
TRBV5-6	TRBJ2-2	ASRPGGQTANTGELF
TRBV7-9	TRBJ1-2	ASSFALEDGYT
TRBV18	TRBJ2-1	ASSLGRGAANNEQF
TRBV6-2/TRBV6-3	TRBJ2-3	ASSYHLGQGLTDTQY
TRBV19	TRBJ1-4	ASSTKGAANEKLF
TRBV2	TRBJ2-1	ASSEATSGLSYNEQF
TRBV2	TRBJ2-5	ASSGGRGLSGNQETQY
TRBV5-4	TRBJ2-5	ASSLRQGAPETQY
TRBV5-1	TRBJ2-3	ASSLGRGGNTDTQY
TRBV13	TRBJ2-7	ASSPQTGFNEQY
TRBV5-1	TRBJ1-2	ASSSGTGGRYGYT
TRBV25-1	TRBJ1-1	ASRYGMNTEAF
TRBV5-6	TRBJ1-4	ASSNSRRGSMKKLF
TRBV7-2	TRBJ2-2	ASRKEGALNTGELF
TRBV10-3	TRBJ2-5	AISGPPTSWEVETQY